The 27 T cell receptor beta chains in this list originate from one sample, sequenced in a study of blood T cell repertoires in COVID-19 (dated by TCRdb to between 2020 and 2021). Libraries were constructed by the immunoSEQ multiplex PCR assay. The source is immuneACCESS, and TCRdb retained only in-frame sequences with V and J called. Part of the clones is not carried over; for the studies checked, unresolved V genes explain less than half of this, and the remainder is unexplained. This sample has about 160,000 clones in its table, and about 86% of those were observed once. Of the sample, roughly 19% falls within the top ten clones. Sequenced: peripheral blood. Receptors were obtained from a woman of 80 years or more with acute or convalescent COVID-19.

The genes are TRBV28 and TRBJ2-1; D possibly corresponds to TRBD2 (6 bases). The germline V and J ends were trimmed by 5 bases and 0 bases, with 14 bases remaining between them. CDR3 length: 16 amino acids. Looked up from germline, CDR1 is MDHEN and CDR2 is SYDVKM. The CDR3 loop is CASSPGTVRSYNEQFF. CDR3 nucleotides: TGTGCCAGCAGTCCCGGGACTGTTCGCTCCTACAATGAGCAGTTCTTC. The complete variable domain, with remaining parts taken from reference TRBV28 and TRBJ2-1, reads DVKVTQSSRYLVKRTGEKVFLECVQDMDHENMFWYRQDPGLGLRLIYFSYDVKMKEKGDIPEGYSVSREKKERFSLILESASTNQTSMYLCASSPGTVRSYNEQFFGPGTRLTVL.

This chain joins TRBV19 and TRBJ1-1, with TRBD1 as a possible D gene (5 bases). There are 16 residues in the CDR3. From germline, CDR1 is LNHDA and CDR2 SQIVND (reference sequence). V gave up 2 bases and J gave up 5 bases, with 18 bases separating them. The CDR3 loop reads CASSIRWRGGKTEAFF. Here the CDR3 DNA reads TGTGCCAGTAGTATACGGTGGCGGGGGGGGAAGACTGAAGCTTTCTTT.

The rearrangement links TRBV6-2 or TRBV6-3 to TRBJ2-7, with TRBD2 as a possible D gene (6 bases). This CDR3 has 14 amino acids. Germline V gene sequence: CDR1 MNHEY, CDR2 SVGEGT. V lost 3 bases, J lost 2 bases, and 11 bases lay in between. CDR3 protein: CASSYPGLAYEQYF. As DNA, the CDR3 is TGTGCCAGCAGTTATCCGGGACTTGCCTACGAGCAGTACTTC.

The chain links TRBV7-6 to TRBJ1-3, with 8 bases matching TRBD1. The trim removed 5 bases at V and 0 bases at J, leaving 15 bases unmatched. Germline CDR1 reads SGHVS; CDR2 reads FNYEAQ. The CDR3 has 19 residues. The CDR3 DNA follows: TGTGCCAGCAGCCCGAGACAGGGGTCCTCTCCAAGCTCTGGAAACACCATATATTTT. Its translation is CASSPRQGSSPSSGNTIYF.

The rearrangement links TRBV4-2 to TRBJ2-2, with TRBD2 matching over 12 bases. CDR1 LGHNA and CDR2 YNFKEQ come from the germline V gene. J gave up 6 bases and V 2 bases, and 7 bases lay outside the gene matches. CDR3 size: 17 residues. DNA for the CDR3: TGTGCCAGCAGCCAAACTAGCGGGGGGCGGAGGGCCGGGGAGCTGTTTTTT. Translated: CASSQTSGGRRAGELFF.

The J gene is TRBJ2-2, the V gene TRBV6-2 or TRBV6-3; 7 positions agree with TRBD1. The CDR3 contains 15 residues. CDR1 and CDR2 from the germline V gene are MNHEY and SVGEGT. Trimming at V came to 4 bases and at J to 5 bases, leaving 7 bases not matched to a gene. The CDR3 DNA reads TGTGCCAGCAGTTCCGGACAGGCCCCGACCGGGGAGCTGTTTTTT. It codes for CASSSGQAPTGELFF.

The rearrangement links TRBV5-1 to TRBJ1-2; a possible D gene is TRBD1 (5 bases). The V and J ends lost 1 base and 8 bases respectively, with 18 bases between them. The CDR3 is 15 amino acids. CDR1 and CDR2 from the germline V gene are SGHRS and YFSETQ. CDR3 region: CASSLNGQGSGGYTF. The CDR3 DNA follows: TGCGCCAGCAGCTTGAATGGGCAGGGTAGTGGGGGCTACACCTTC.

J is TRBJ1-2 and V is TRBV15; the D gene is possibly TRBD1 (5 bases). The germline V and J ends were trimmed by 6 bases and 6 bases, with 17 bases remaining between them. In germline, CDR1 is LNHNV, CDR2 YYDKDF (reference sequence). CDR3 length: 14 amino acids. This CDR3 is CATRRDSIVNGYTF. The CDR3 DNA follows: TGTGCCACCAGAAGGGACTCCATTGTTAATGGCTACACCTTC.

V gene TRBV27 combines with J gene TRBJ2-7; D perhaps matches TRBD1 (6 bases). The germline CDR1 and CDR2 sequences are MNHEY and SMNVEV (reference sequence). CDR3 size: 13 residues. Trimming pared 8 bases from V and 2 bases from J, leaving 13 bases between. The CDR3 nucleotides are TGTGCCAGCCGGACAGCGAACACCTACGAGCAGTACTTC. Amino acids: CASRTANTYEQYF.

The rearrangement uses TRBV27 and TRBJ2-1, with 8 bases identical to TRBD2. V lost 11 bases, J lost 6 bases, and 9 bases stayed unmatched. Germline V gives CDR1 MNHEY, CDR2 SMNVEV (reference sequence). The CDR3 covers 13 residues. CDR3 residues: CASRRAGGNEQFF. Here the CDR3 DNA reads TGTGCCTCCAGGAGGGCGGGGGGCAATGAGCAGTTCTTC.

This clone was seen more than once but under ten times. The rearrangement links TRBV2 to TRBJ1-2; 9 bases line up with TRBD1. The germline CDR1 and CDR2 sequences are SNHLY and FYNNEI. This CDR3 region has 14 residues. With 6 bases clipped from V and 1 base from J, the junction kept 3 bases outside the gene matches. The CDR3 DNA follows: TGTGCCAGCAGGGACAGGGGTGGTAACTATGGCTACACCTTC. Its translation: CASRDRGGNYGYTF.

This chain links TRBV18 with TRBJ2-4; TRBD1 matches at 9 bases. The V gene's germline CDR1 is KGHSH and CDR2 LQKENI. V was clipped by 8 bases and J by 0 bases; unmatched bases: 8. The CDR3 extends over 16 amino acids. CDR3 sequence: CASQITGGAAKNIQYF. Here the CDR3 DNA reads TGTGCCAGCCAAATCACAGGGGGCGCAGCCAAAAACATTCAGTACTTC.

The rearrangement links TRBV6-2 or TRBV6-3 to TRBJ2-4, with TRBD1 identical over 7 bases. The V gene's germline CDR1 is MNHEY and CDR2 SVGEGT. Germline trimming cut 5 bases from V and 7 bases from J; bases unmatched to any gene: 8. The CDR3 is 14 amino acids. CDR3 bases: TGTGCCAGCAGTCGTGGGGGACAGTCGAACATTCAGTACTTC. Its protein is CASSRGGQSNIQYF.

V gene TRBV5-1 combines with J gene TRBJ2-5, with 9 bases fitting TRBD1. V lost 4 bases to trimming and J lost 5 bases; unmatched junction nucleotides: 6. This CDR3 has 14 residues. Germline-derived CDR1 and CDR2 are SGHRS and YFSETQ. The CDR3 bases are TGCGCCAGCAGCAGGGACAGGGTTCAGGAGACCCAGTACTTC. Protein product: CASSRDRVQETQYF.

The V and J genes are TRBV18 and TRBJ2-1; 7 positions match TRBD2. The germline V gene encodes CDR1 KGHSH and CDR2 LQKENI. J lost 7 bases, V lost 3 bases, and 9 bases had no gene match. The CDR3 contains 15 residues. This CDR3 reads CASSPRVGGANEQFF. CDR3 bases: TGTGCCAGCTCACCTCGAGTGGGAGGGGCTAATGAGCAGTTCTTC.

This clone is a singleton in its sample. The chain joins TRBV7-2 to TRBJ2-7; 11 bases agree with TRBD2. Germline assignment: CDR1 SGHTA and CDR2 FQGNSA. The CDR3 spans 15 residues. After removal of 2 bases from V and 0 bases from J, the junction contained 0 bases not matched to a gene. CDR3 DNA: TGTGCCAGCAGCTTAACTAGCGGGAGCTCCTACGAGCAGTACTTC. Protein product: CASSLTSGSSYEQYF.

V gene TRBV15 combines with J gene TRBJ1-2; 9 bases are shared with TRBD1. This CDR3 comprises 15 residues. With 5 bases clipped from V and 3 bases from J, the junction kept 7 bases outside the gene matches. Looked up from germline, CDR1 is LNHNV and CDR2 is YYDKDF (reference sequence). CDR3 in amino acids: CATSVGQGRDYGYTF. For the CDR3, the DNA is TGTGCCACCAGCGTCGGACAGGGGAGAGACTATGGCTACACCTTC.

This chain links TRBV5-1 with TRBJ2-2, with D perhaps TRBD2 (6 bases). Trimming removed 1 base from V and 0 bases from J, with 16 bases in between. Germline CDR1 is SGHRS and CDR2 is YFSETQ. The CDR3 loop spans 18 amino acids. The CDR3 DNA reads TGCGCCAGCAGCTTGAGACCCCGGACTACCTCGAACACCGGGGAGCTGTTTTTT. Its translation: CASSLRPRTTSNTGELFF.

The chain joins TRBV7-2 to TRBJ2-2, with 14 bases that match TRBD2. From germline, CDR1 is SGHTA and CDR2 FQGNSA. Losses at the gene ends were 0 bases for V and 8 bases for J; bases not matched to a gene: 5. The CDR3 totals 17 residues. Here the CDR3 reads CASSLAGTSGSAGELFF. Here the CDR3 DNA reads TGTGCCAGCAGCTTAGCGGGGACTAGCGGGAGTGCGGGGGAGCTGTTTTTT.

This clone was counted a single time. This chain uses TRBV29-1 with TRBJ1-1; D remains unclear. Per the germline V gene, CDR1 is SQVTM and CDR2 is ANQGSEA. The V end lost 6 bases, the J end lost 1 base, and 15 bases lay between the germline ends. The CDR3 is 14 residues long. This chain's CDR3 is CSVLLAGRNTEAFF. Here the CDR3 DNA reads TGCAGCGTCCTTCTAGCAGGAAGGAACACTGAAGCTTTCTTT.

CDR3 loop: CASSREAGEAFF. CDR3 DNA: TGTGCCAGCAGCCGGGAGGCAGGGGAAGCTTTCTTT. V gene TRBV4-2 combines with J gene TRBJ1-1, with D maybe TRBD1 (5 bases). Germline CDR1 and CDR2: LGHNA and YNFKEQ. Trimming stripped 4 bases from V and 8 bases from J, with 11 bases between. The CDR3 is 12 residues long.

The chain is built from TRBV6-2 or TRBV6-3 and TRBJ1-1, with 12 bases lining up with TRBD1. V trimming: 5 bases; J trimming: 5 bases; junction bases outside the gene matches: 9. The CDR3 contains 16 residues. Germline lookup yields CDR1 MNHEY and CDR2 SVGEGT. The CDR3 is CASSTGTGGSTTEAFF. CDR3 nucleotide sequence: TGTGCCAGCAGTACCGGGACAGGGGGCTCGACGACTGAAGCTTTCTTT.

This chain joins TRBV11-3 and TRBJ2-1, with D perhaps matching TRBD1 (6 bases). Trimming shortened V by 1 base and J by 12 bases, and 13 bases separated the two germline ends. Germline V gives CDR1 SGHNT, CDR2 YENEEA. There are 13 residues in the CDR3. As DNA, the CDR3 is TGTGCCAGCAGCTTAGGGGACAATCGGGTGCAGTTCTTC. Amino acid sequence: CASSLGDNRVQFF.

The rearrangement uses TRBV5-1 and TRBJ2-5; weak D call: TRBD2 (6 bases). Looked up from germline, CDR1 is SGHRS and CDR2 is YFSETQ. CDR3 length equals 15 residues. Trimming pared 2 bases from V and 0 bases from J, leaving 11 bases between. CDR3 DNA sequence: TGCGCCAGCAGCTTTGGCGGGAAGGACCAAGAGACCCAGTACTTC. Protein sequence: CASSFGGKDQETQYF.

The gene calls are TRBV7-9 and TRBJ2-1; 9 nucleotides align to TRBD1. Germline V gene data show CDR1 as SEHNR and CDR2 as FQNEAQ (reference sequence). With V trimmed by 0 bases and J by 0 bases, 3 bases remained unmatched. The CDR3 contains 17 residues. DNA of the CDR3: TGTGCCAGCAGCTTAGCCGGGACAGGGAGCTCCTACAATGAGCAGTTCTTC. Amino acids: CASSLAGTGSSYNEQFF.

In this sample, this clone turned up a few times. The rearrangement uses TRBV2 and TRBJ1-4, with a tentative D call TRBD1 (5 bases). Trimming shortened V by 7 bases and J by 5 bases, and 17 bases separated the two germline ends. CDR1 is SNHLY, CDR2 FYNNEI, per germline. This CDR3 region has 15 residues. The CDR3 protein is CASKLRGGRNEKLFF. The DNA of the CDR3 is TGTGCCAGCAAACTAAGGGGAGGACGGAATGAAAAACTGTTTTTT.

This chain joins TRBV6-8 and TRBJ2-1, with D perhaps matching TRBD2 (6 bases). Germline CDR1 reads MNHGY; CDR2 reads SAAAGT. The CDR3 contains 16 residues. V was cut by 2 bases and J by 4 bases, with 15 bases left in between. Here the CDR3 DNA reads TGTGCCAGCAGTTACGGCGGGACCGGTGGATACAATGAGCAGTTCTTC. This sequence encodes CASSYGGTGGYNEQFF.